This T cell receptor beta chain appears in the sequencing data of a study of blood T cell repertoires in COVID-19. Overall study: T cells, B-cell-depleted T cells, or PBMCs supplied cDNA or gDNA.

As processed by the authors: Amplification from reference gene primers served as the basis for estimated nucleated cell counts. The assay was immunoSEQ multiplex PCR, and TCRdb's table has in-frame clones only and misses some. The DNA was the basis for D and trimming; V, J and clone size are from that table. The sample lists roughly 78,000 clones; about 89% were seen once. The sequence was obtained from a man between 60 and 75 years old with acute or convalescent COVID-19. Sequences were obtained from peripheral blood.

CDR3 sequence: CAWSVGHGGTDTQYF. The CDR3 DNA sequence: TGTGCCTGGAGTGTAGGGCACGGGGGCACAGATACGCAGTATTTT. The rearrangement joins TRBV30 to TRBJ2-3, with D maybe TRBD2 (5 bases). V gave up 0 bases and J gave up 1 base, with 11 bases separating them. CDR3 length equals 15 residues. CDR1 is GTSNPN, CDR2 SVGIG, per germline (reference sequence).